This T cell receptor (beta chain) emerged from a study of cytomegalovirus exposure and HLA in healthy donors. Germline assignment: CDR1 MGHDK and CDR2 SYGVNS. The CDR3 extends over 16 amino acids. The V gene end was trimmed by 5 bases and the J gene end by 0 bases; junction bases not matched to a gene: 10. Primers: 60 Vbeta forward and 13 Jbeta reverse. Sequencing used immunoSEQ multiplex PCR; TCRdb keeps in-frame clones, though not all of them. The sample holds over 65,000 clones, approximately 72% seen once. The chain joins TRBV25-1 to TRBJ2-7, with 7 positions matching TRBD2. The sequence was collected from a woman aged 30 to 39 in good health and CMV-seropositive. The sample consisted of PBMCs. The CDR3 DNA reads TGTGCCAGCAGTATCCACTCAGCGGGGAGCTCCTACGAGCAGTACTTC. As protein: CASSIHSAGSSYEQYF.